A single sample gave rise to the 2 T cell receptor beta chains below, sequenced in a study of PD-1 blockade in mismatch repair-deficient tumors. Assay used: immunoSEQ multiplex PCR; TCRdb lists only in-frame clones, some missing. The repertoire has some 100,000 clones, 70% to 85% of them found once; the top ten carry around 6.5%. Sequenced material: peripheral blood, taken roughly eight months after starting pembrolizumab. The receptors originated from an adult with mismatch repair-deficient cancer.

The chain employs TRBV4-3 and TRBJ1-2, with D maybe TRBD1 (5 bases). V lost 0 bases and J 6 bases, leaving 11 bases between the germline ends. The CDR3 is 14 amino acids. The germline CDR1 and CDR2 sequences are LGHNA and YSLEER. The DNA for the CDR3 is TGCGCCAGCAGCCAAGATTATGGGGGAAATGGCTACACCTTC. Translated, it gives CASSQDYGGNGYTF.

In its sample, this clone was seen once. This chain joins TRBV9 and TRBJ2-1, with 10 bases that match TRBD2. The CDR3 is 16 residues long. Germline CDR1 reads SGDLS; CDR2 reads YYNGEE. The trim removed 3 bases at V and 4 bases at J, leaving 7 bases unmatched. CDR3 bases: TGTGCCAGCAGCGGGAAAGCGGGAGGGCCTTACAATGAGCAGTTCTTC. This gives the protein CASSGKAGGPYNEQFF.